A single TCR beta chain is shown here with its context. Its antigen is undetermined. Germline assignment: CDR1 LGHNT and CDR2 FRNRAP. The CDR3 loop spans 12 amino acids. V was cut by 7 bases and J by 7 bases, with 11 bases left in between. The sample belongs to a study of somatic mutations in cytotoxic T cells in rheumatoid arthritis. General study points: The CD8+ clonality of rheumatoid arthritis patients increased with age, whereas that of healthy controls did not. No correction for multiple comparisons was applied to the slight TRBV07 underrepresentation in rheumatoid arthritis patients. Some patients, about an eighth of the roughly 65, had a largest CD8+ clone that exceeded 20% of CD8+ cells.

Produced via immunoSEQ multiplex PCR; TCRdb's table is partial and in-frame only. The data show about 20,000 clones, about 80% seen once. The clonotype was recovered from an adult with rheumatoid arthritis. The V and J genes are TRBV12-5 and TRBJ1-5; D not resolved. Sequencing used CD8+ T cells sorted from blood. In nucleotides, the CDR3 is TGTGCTAGTGCCCCGGCGGTCCAGCCCCAGCATTTT. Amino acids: CASAPAVQPQHF.